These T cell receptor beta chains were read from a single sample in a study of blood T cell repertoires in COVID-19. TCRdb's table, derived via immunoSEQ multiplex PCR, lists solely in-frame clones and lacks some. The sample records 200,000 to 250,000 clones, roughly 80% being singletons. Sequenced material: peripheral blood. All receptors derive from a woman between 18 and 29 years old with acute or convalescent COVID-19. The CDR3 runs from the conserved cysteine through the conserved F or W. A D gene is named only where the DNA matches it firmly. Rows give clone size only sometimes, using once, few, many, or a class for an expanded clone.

CDR3aa: CASSPGTSGSNEQFF
CDR3nt: TGTGCCAGCAGTCCCGGGACTAGCGGGAGCAATGAGCAGTTCTTC
abundance: -
v_gene: TRBV2
d_gene: TRBD2
j_gene: TRBJ2-1

CDR3aa: CASSPRQGNTEAFF
CDR3nt: TGTGCCAGCTCACCTCGACAGGGTAACACTGAAGCTTTCTTT
abundance: few
v_gene: TRBV18
d_gene: TRBD1
j_gene: TRBJ1-1

CDR3aa: CASSGDRRSNQPQHF
CDR3nt: TGTGCCAGCAGCGGGGACAGGAGGAGCAATCAGCCCCAGCATTTT
abundance: -
v_gene: TRBV25-1
d_gene: TRBD1
j_gene: TRBJ1-5

CDR3aa: CASSTPGTDNYGYTF
CDR3nt: TGTGCCAGCAGCACGCCCGGGACTGACAACTATGGCTACACCTTC
abundance: -
v_gene: TRBV21-1
d_gene: -
j_gene: TRBJ1-2

CDR3aa: CASSFWQGPYEQYF
CDR3nt: TGTGCCAGCAGCTTTTGGCAGGGCCCCTACGAGCAGTACTTC
abundance: -
v_gene: TRBV7-2
d_gene: -
j_gene: TRBJ2-7

CDR3aa: CASSERQGSSGSPLHF
CDR3nt: TGCGCCAGCAGCGAAAGACAGGGATCTTCGGGTTCACCCCTCCACTTT
abundance: -
v_gene: TRBV5-1
d_gene: TRBD1
j_gene: TRBJ1-6

CDR3aa: CASSPGSGGLDQETQYF
CDR3nt: TGTGCCAGCAGCCCTGGATCCGGAGGACTAGATCAAGAGACCCAGTACTTC
abundance: -
v_gene: TRBV7-9
d_gene: TRBD2
j_gene: TRBJ2-5

CDR3aa: CASSKMGQGAGNTIYF
CDR3nt: TGTGCCAGCAGCAAAATGGGACAGGGAGCTGGAAACACCATATATTTT
abundance: -
v_gene: TRBV7-9
d_gene: TRBD1
j_gene: TRBJ1-3

CDR3aa: CASSDNLDNEQFF
CDR3nt: TGCGCCAGCAGTGATAACTTAGACAATGAGCAGTTCTTC
abundance: -
v_gene: TRBV10-1
d_gene: -
j_gene: TRBJ2-1

CDR3aa: CASSLRFVGEENIQYF
CDR3nt: TGTGCCAGCAGTTTACGTTTCGTGGGAGAGGAAAACATTCAGTACTTC
abundance: -
v_gene: TRBV27
d_gene: -
j_gene: TRBJ2-4

CDR3aa: CASSTRTGDIQYF
CDR3nt: TGTGCCAGCAGCACACGGACGGGGGACATTCAGTACTTC
abundance: -
v_gene: TRBV13
d_gene: -
j_gene: TRBJ2-4

CDR3aa: CASSLDLGQPYEQYF
CDR3nt: TGCGCCAGCAGCTTGGATCTCGGACAACCCTACGAGCAGTACTTC
abundance: -
v_gene: TRBV5-1
d_gene: -
j_gene: TRBJ2-7

CDR3aa: CASSQVWEGAASGSYEQYF
CDR3nt: TGCGCCAGCAGCCAAGTGTGGGAGGGGGCGGCTAGCGGGAGTTACGAGCAGTACTTC
abundance: -
v_gene: TRBV4-3
d_gene: TRBD2
j_gene: TRBJ2-7

CDR3aa: CASSLAGRDYNEQFF
CDR3nt: TGTGCCAGCAGCTTGGCGGGAAGGGACTACAATGAGCAGTTCTTC
abundance: -
v_gene: TRBV7-2
d_gene: -
j_gene: TRBJ2-1

CDR3aa: CASSKRSGSQHYEQYF
CDR3nt: TGTGCCAGCAGCAAACGGTCCGGGTCTCAACACTACGAGCAGTACTTC
abundance: -
v_gene: TRBV21-1
d_gene: -
j_gene: TRBJ2-7

CDR3aa: CASSLPGTGGLSKKLFF
CDR3nt: TGCGCCAGCAGCTTACCCGGGACAGGGGGCTTATCGAAAAAACTGTTTTTT
abundance: once
v_gene: TRBV5-1
d_gene: TRBD1
j_gene: TRBJ1-4

CDR3aa: CASSQTRASTDTQYF
CDR3nt: TGTGCCAGCAGCCAGACTAGAGCGAGCACAGATACGCAGTATTTT
abundance: -
v_gene: TRBV6-4
d_gene: -
j_gene: TRBJ2-3

CDR3aa: CASSPDPLAGNEAFF
CDR3nt: TGTGCCAGCAGCCCCGACCCCCTGGCAGGGAATGAAGCTTTCTTT
abundance: -
v_gene: TRBV7-2
d_gene: -
j_gene: TRBJ1-1

CDR3aa: CASSPQGADEKLFF
CDR3nt: TGTGCCAGCTCACCACAGGGGGCTGATGAAAAACTGTTTTTT
abundance: -
v_gene: TRBV18
d_gene: TRBD1
j_gene: TRBJ1-4

CDR3aa: CAISESLLAANTGELFF
CDR3nt: TGTGCCATCAGTGAGTCCCTCCTAGCGGCCAACACCGGGGAGCTGTTTTTT
abundance: many
v_gene: TRBV10-3
d_gene: TRBD2
j_gene: TRBJ2-2

CDR3aa: CSVDWTGQETQYF
CDR3nt: TGCAGCGTTGATTGGACAGGACAAGAGACCCAGTACTTC
abundance: -
v_gene: TRBV29-1
d_gene: TRBD1
j_gene: TRBJ2-5

CDR3aa: CASSLPAGESYEQYF
CDR3nt: TGTGCCAGCAGTTTACCAGCGGGAGAATCCTACGAGCAGTACTTC
abundance: -
v_gene: TRBV28
d_gene: TRBD2
j_gene: TRBJ2-7

CDR3aa: CASSLDQGGTRSDNEQFF
CDR3nt: TGTGCCAGCAGCTTGGACCAAGGGGGGACTAGGAGCGACAATGAGCAGTTCTTC
abundance: few
v_gene: TRBV11-3
d_gene: TRBD2
j_gene: TRBJ2-1

CDR3aa: CASSDSRLASTGELFF
CDR3nt: TGTGCCAGCAGTGACTCAAGACTAGCGAGCACCGGGGAGCTGTTTTTT
abundance: -
v_gene: TRBV6-4
d_gene: TRBD2
j_gene: TRBJ2-2

CDR3aa: CATTTGYNTGELFF
CDR3nt: TGTGCCACGACAACAGGGTATAACACCGGGGAGCTGTTTTTT
abundance: -
v_gene: TRBV27
d_gene: -
j_gene: TRBJ2-2

CDR3aa: CASSYHGQNTGELFF
CDR3nt: TGTGCCAGCAGTTACCATGGACAGAACACCGGGGAGCTGTTTTTT
abundance: -
v_gene: TRBV6-2/TRBV6-3
d_gene: -
j_gene: TRBJ2-2

CDR3aa: CASPGTGIFRDNQPQHF
CDR3nt: TGCGCCAGCCCCGGGACAGGGATATTTAGGGACAATCAGCCCCAGCATTTT
abundance: -
v_gene: TRBV10-1
d_gene: TRBD1
j_gene: TRBJ1-5

CDR3aa: CASSLGAPQETQYF
CDR3nt: TGTGCCAGCAGCTTGGGGGCCCCCCAAGAGACCCAGTACTTC
abundance: -
v_gene: TRBV5-6
d_gene: -
j_gene: TRBJ2-5

CDR3aa: CASSLGAGNQETQYF
CDR3nt: TGTGCCAGCAGCTTGGGGGCAGGGAACCAAGAGACCCAGTACTTC
abundance: -
v_gene: TRBV7-9
d_gene: -
j_gene: TRBJ2-5

CDR3aa: CASTPEPGGRGEQFF
CDR3nt: TGCGCCAGCACCCCTGAGCCAGGGGGGCGCGGTGAGCAGTTCTTC
abundance: -
v_gene: TRBV10-1
d_gene: -
j_gene: TRBJ2-1

CDR3aa: CASSFADSPLHF
CDR3nt: TGTGCCAGCAGCTTTGCGGATTCACCCCTCCACTTT
abundance: -
v_gene: TRBV7-9
d_gene: -
j_gene: TRBJ1-6

CDR3aa: CASSPSRQGLAGGPADTQYF
CDR3nt: TGCGCCAGCAGCCCGTCCCGCCAGGGACTAGCGGGAGGGCCGGCAGATACGCAGTATTTT
abundance: -
v_gene: TRBV4-3
d_gene: TRBD2
j_gene: TRBJ2-3

CDR3aa: CATSRGSGSSYNEQFF
CDR3nt: TGTGCCACCAGCAGAGGTAGCGGGAGCTCCTACAATGAGCAGTTCTTC
abundance: -
v_gene: TRBV15
d_gene: TRBD2
j_gene: TRBJ2-1

CDR3aa: CASSLSGDEQYF
CDR3nt: TGTGCCAGCAGTCTTTCAGGGGACGAGCAGTACTTC
abundance: -
v_gene: TRBV25-1
d_gene: -
j_gene: TRBJ2-7

CDR3aa: CSVAGTGLAFF
CDR3nt: TGCAGCGTTGCCGGGACAGGGCTAGCTTTCTTT
abundance: -
v_gene: TRBV29-1
d_gene: TRBD1
j_gene: TRBJ1-1

CDR3aa: CASSQVGAGEQFF
CDR3nt: TGTGCCAGCAGCCAGGTGGGGGCAGGGGAGCAGTTCTTC
abundance: once
v_gene: TRBV14
d_gene: -
j_gene: TRBJ2-1

CDR3aa: CASSLAGQGSFSYEQYF
CDR3nt: TGTGCCAGCAGCTTGGCGGGACAGGGGTCCTTCTCCTACGAGCAGTACTTC
abundance: -
v_gene: TRBV5-4
d_gene: TRBD1
j_gene: TRBJ2-7

CDR3aa: CASSPRTGGNTIYF
CDR3nt: TGTGCCAGCAGCCCCCGGACAGGGGGAAACACCATATATTTT
abundance: -
v_gene: TRBV7-9
d_gene: TRBD1
j_gene: TRBJ1-3

CDR3aa: CASSGRQYGANQPQHF
CDR3nt: TGTGCCAGCAGTGGCCGACAGTATGGGGCGAATCAGCCCCAGCATTTT
abundance: -
v_gene: TRBV6-1
d_gene: -
j_gene: TRBJ1-5

CDR3aa: CASSLDRPVNTEAFF
CDR3nt: TGCGCCAGCAGCTTGGACAGGCCGGTGAACACTGAAGCTTTCTTT
abundance: -
v_gene: TRBV5-1
d_gene: -
j_gene: TRBJ1-1

CDR3aa: CASSPIKRNRGLGNSPLHF
CDR3nt: TGTGCCAGCAGCCCGATCAAGAGAAACAGGGGGCTCGGTAATTCACCCCTCCACTTT
abundance: few
v_gene: TRBV11-2
d_gene: TRBD1
j_gene: TRBJ1-6

CDR3aa: CASSLGIRDYGYTF
CDR3nt: TGTGCCAGCAGCTTGGGGATTCGGGACTATGGCTACACCTTC
abundance: -
v_gene: TRBV5-8
d_gene: -
j_gene: TRBJ1-2

CDR3aa: CASSLTKAGWGDTEAFF
CDR3nt: TGTGCCAGCAGCTTAACTAAGGCCGGGTGGGGGGACACTGAAGCTTTCTTT
abundance: -
v_gene: TRBV7-6
d_gene: -
j_gene: TRBJ1-1

CDR3aa: CASSLGTGAGSPLHF
CDR3nt: TGCGCCAGCAGCTTGGGGACAGGGGCCGGTTCACCCCTCCACTTT
abundance: -
v_gene: TRBV5-1
d_gene: TRBD1
j_gene: TRBJ1-6

CDR3aa: CASSPPEASRNIQYF
CDR3nt: TGTGCCAGCTCACCACCGGAGGCGAGTAGAAACATTCAGTACTTC
abundance: -
v_gene: TRBV18
d_gene: -
j_gene: TRBJ2-4

CDR3aa: CASSDRGLGGYTF
CDR3nt: TGTGCCAGCAGCGACAGGGGGCTGGGAGGCTACACCTTC
abundance: once
v_gene: TRBV2
d_gene: TRBD1
j_gene: TRBJ1-2

CDR3aa: CATQAGRQTGANVLTF
CDR3nt: TGTGCCACGCAGGCGGGCAGACAAACTGGGGCCAACGTCCTGACTTTC
abundance: -
v_gene: TRBV15
d_gene: -
j_gene: TRBJ2-6

CDR3aa: CASSQGLAGGPGETQYF
CDR3nt: TGCGCCAGCAGCCAAGGACTAGCGGGAGGGCCCGGGGAGACCCAGTACTTC
abundance: few
v_gene: TRBV4-3
d_gene: TRBD2
j_gene: TRBJ2-5

CDR3aa: CAWNRISNQPQHF
CDR3nt: TGTGCCTGGAACAGGATTAGCAATCAGCCCCAGCATTTT
abundance: -
v_gene: TRBV30
d_gene: -
j_gene: TRBJ1-5

CDR3aa: CASSVARGTTNEKLFF
CDR3nt: TGTGCCAGCAGCGTAGCTCGGGGTACTACTAATGAAAAACTGTTTTTT
abundance: -
v_gene: TRBV9
d_gene: -
j_gene: TRBJ1-4

CDR3aa: CASRRGGLAENNEQFF
CDR3nt: TGTGCCAGTAGGAGAGGTGGACTAGCGGAGAACAATGAGCAGTTCTTC
abundance: -
v_gene: TRBV19
d_gene: TRBD2
j_gene: TRBJ2-1

CDR3aa: CASSAPPPGGTEAFF
CDR3nt: TGTGCCAGCAGTGCCCCACCCCCCGGGGGCACTGAAGCTTTCTTT
abundance: -
v_gene: TRBV25-1
d_gene: -
j_gene: TRBJ1-1

CDR3aa: CASNSLVGDSYNEQFF
CDR3nt: TGTGCCAGCAATTCTTTAGTAGGGGACTCCTACAATGAGCAGTTCTTC
abundance: once
v_gene: TRBV28
d_gene: -
j_gene: TRBJ2-1

CDR3aa: CASDRGRRTDTQYF
CDR3nt: TGTGCCAGCGACAGGGGGCGCAGGACAGATACGCAGTATTTT
abundance: once
v_gene: TRBV11-2
d_gene: TRBD1
j_gene: TRBJ2-3

CDR3aa: CASSPDRFGAEAFF
CDR3nt: TGTGCCAGCAGCCCCGACAGGTTTGGGGCTGAAGCTTTCTTT
abundance: few
v_gene: TRBV9
d_gene: -
j_gene: TRBJ1-1